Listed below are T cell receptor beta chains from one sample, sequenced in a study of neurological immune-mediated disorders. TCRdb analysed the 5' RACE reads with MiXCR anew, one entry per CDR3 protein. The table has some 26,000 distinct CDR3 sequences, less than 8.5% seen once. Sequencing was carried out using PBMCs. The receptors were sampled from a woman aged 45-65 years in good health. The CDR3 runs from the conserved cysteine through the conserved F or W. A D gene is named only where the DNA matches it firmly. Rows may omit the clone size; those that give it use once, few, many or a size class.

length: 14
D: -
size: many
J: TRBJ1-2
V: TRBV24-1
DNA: TGTGCCACCAGTGATTTGACAGGGAATAAGGGCTACACCTTC
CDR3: CATSDLTGNKGYTF

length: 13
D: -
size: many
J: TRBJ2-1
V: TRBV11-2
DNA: TGTGCCAGCAGCTTGGCGACCCAAGGTGAGCAGTTCTTC
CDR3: CASSLATQGEQFF

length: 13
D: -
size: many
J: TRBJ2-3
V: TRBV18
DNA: TGTGCCAGCTCGTCAGCCGTGGGAGATACGCAGTATTTT
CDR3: CASSSAVGDTQYF

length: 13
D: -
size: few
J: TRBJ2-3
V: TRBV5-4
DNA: TGTGCCAGCAGCTTGATGGGGTCGAATACGCAGTATTTT
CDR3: CASSLMGSNTQYF

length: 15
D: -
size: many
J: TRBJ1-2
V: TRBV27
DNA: TGTGCCAGCAGCCCCATGGCGGCGTCGGATTCTGGCTACACCTTC
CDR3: CASSPMAASDSGYTF

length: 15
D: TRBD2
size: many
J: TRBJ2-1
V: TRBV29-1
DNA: TGCAGCGTGCGAGGGCTAGCGGGGAAATACAATGAGCAGTTCTTC
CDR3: CSVRGLAGKYNEQFF

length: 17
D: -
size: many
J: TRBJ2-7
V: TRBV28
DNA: TGTGCCAGCAGTTTTAGTATCCAGTTACAAGCTTCCTACGAGCAGTACTTC
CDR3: CASSFSIQLQASYEQYF

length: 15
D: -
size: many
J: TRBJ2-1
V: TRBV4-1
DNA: TGCGCCAGCAGCCGGGTAGGGGTATCCTACAATGAGCAGTTCTTC
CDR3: CASSRVGVSYNEQFF

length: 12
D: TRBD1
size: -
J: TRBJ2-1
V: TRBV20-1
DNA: TGCAGTGCGTACACAGGGGTCGATGAGCAGTTCTTC
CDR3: CSAYTGVDEQFF

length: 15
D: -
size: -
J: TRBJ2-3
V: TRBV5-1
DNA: TGCGCCAGCAGCTTAGGAGGGGGTGGCACAGATACGCAGTATTTT
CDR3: CASSLGGGGTDTQYF

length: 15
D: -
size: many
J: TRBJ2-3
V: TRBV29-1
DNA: TGCAGCGTTCACACGGACGTCCAGGACACAGATACGCAGTATTTT
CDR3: CSVHTDVQDTDTQYF

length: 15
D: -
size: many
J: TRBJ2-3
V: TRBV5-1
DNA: TGCGCCAGCAGCTTTGGGATAGCGAACACAGATACGCAGTATTTT
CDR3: CASSFGIANTDTQYF

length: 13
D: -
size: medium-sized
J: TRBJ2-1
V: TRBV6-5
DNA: TGTGCCAGCAGTCCGACAGAATCTCGCGAGCAGTTCTTC
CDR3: CASSPTESREQFF

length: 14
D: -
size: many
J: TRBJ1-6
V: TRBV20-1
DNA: TGCAGTGCCCCCCTTTCAGGGAATAATTCACCCCTCCACTTT
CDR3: CSAPLSGNNSPLHF

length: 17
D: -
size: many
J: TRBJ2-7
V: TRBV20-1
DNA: TGCAGTGCTAGCCCTCCCTTAGCTAGGAGCAGCTCCTACGAGCAGTACTTC
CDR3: CSASPPLARSSSYEQYF

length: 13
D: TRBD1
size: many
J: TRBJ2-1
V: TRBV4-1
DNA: TGCGCCAGCAGCCAAGAATTACAGGGGCCGCAGTTCTTC
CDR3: CASSQELQGPQFF